Listed here is a single T cell receptor beta chain. The antigen is unknown. These data are taken from a study of cytomegalovirus exposure and HLA in healthy donors. General study results and limits: Researchers counted around 180 TCR beta chains as cytomegalovirus-associated. In vitro checks showed that a few CMV-associated chains really do target CMV antigens. According to a subsequent analysis, TCR clusters identified in the first cohort showed a tendency to co-occur across the 110 or so validation repertoires.

V was pared by 4 bases and J by 3 bases, with 7 bases of the junction left unmatched. The germline gives CDR1 SGHAT, CDR2 FQNNGV. The CDR3 is made up of 17 amino acids. The validation cohort, a group of 130 or so subjects, included the donors and was separate from the approximately 700-subject first cohort. Produced via immunoSEQ multiplex PCR; TCRdb's table is partial and in-frame only. There are about 130,000 clones in the sample; roughly 89% occur only once, and over 8.5% lies in the top ten. This sequence joins TRBV11-2 and TRBJ2-7, with TRBD2 matching over 15 bases. The clonotype comes from a woman under 30 in good health and CMV-seropositive. The sample was PBMCs. The DNA for the CDR3 is TGTGCCAGCAGCTGGACTAGCGGGGGGGCCGGATTCTACGAGCAGTACTTC. This encodes CASSWTSGGAGFYEQYF.